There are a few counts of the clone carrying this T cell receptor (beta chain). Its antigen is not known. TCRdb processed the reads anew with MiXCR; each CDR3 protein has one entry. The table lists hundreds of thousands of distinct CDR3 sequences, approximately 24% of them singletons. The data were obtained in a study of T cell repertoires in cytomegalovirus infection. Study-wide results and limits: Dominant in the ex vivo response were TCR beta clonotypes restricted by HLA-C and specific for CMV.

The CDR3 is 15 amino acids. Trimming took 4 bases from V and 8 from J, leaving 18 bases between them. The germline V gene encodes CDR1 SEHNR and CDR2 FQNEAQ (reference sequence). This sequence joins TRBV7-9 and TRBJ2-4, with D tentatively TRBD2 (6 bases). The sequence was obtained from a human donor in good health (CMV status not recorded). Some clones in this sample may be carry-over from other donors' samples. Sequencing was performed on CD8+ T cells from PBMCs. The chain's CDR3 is CASSSGGLEWDIQYF. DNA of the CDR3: TGTGCCAGCAGCTCAGGAGGGTTGGAGTGGGACATTCAGTACTTC.